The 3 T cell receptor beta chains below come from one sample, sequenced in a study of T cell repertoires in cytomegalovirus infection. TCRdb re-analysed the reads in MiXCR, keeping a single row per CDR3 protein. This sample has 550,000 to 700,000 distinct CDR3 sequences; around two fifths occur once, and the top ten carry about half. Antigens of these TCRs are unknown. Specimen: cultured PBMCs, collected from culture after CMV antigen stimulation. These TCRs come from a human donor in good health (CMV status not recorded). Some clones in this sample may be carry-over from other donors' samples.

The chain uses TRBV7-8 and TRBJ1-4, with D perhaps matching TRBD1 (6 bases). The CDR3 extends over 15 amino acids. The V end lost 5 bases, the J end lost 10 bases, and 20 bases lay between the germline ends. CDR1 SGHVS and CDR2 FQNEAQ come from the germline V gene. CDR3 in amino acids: CASSRGGGGPGKLFF. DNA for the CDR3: TGTGCCAGCAGCCGAGGAGGCGGGGGGCCTGGAAAACTGTTTTTT. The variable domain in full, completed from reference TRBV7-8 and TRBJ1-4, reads GAGVSQSPRYKVAKRGQDVALRCDPISGHVSLFWYQQALGQGPEFLTYFQNEAQLDKSGLPSDRFFAERPEGSVSTLKIQRTQQEDSAVYLCASSRGGGGPGKLFFGSGTQLSVL.

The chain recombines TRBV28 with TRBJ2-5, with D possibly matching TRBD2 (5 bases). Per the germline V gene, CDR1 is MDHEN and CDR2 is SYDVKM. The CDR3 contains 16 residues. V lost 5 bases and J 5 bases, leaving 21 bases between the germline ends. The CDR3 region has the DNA TGTGCCAGCAGTCCTCCATGGACTGCAGTGCGGGAGACCCAGTACTTC. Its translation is CASSPPWTAVRETQYF. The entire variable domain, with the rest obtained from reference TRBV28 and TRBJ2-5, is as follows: DVKVTQSSRYLVKRTGEKVFLECVQDMDHENMFWYRQDPGLGLRLIYFSYDVKMKEKGDIPEGYSVSREKKERFSLILESASTNQTSMYLCASSPPWTAVRETQYFGPGTRLLVL.

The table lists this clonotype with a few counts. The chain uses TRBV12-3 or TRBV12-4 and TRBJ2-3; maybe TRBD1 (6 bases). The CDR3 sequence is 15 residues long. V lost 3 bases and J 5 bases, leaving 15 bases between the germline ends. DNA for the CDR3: TGTGCCAGCAGTTTTGAGGGGGTCCGAAAAGATACGCAGTATTTT. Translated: CASSFEGVRKDTQYF.